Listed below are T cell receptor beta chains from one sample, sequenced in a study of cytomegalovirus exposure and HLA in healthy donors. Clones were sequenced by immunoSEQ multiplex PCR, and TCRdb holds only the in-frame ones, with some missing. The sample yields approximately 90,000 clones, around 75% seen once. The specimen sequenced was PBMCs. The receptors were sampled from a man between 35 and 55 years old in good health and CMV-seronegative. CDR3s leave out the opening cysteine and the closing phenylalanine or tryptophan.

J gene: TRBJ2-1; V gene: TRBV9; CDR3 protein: ASSEGSGGTDEQF
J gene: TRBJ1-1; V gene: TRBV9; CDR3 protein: ASSGLTDTEAF
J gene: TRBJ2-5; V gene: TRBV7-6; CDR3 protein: ASSLAFYDRLGETQY
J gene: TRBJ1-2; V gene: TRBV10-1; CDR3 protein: ASSDPTGGNGYT
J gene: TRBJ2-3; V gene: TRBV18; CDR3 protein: ASSPIGAGDTQY
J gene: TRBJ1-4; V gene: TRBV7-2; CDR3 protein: ASSPQGPNEKLF
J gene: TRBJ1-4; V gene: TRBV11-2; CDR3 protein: ASSFRDSHEKLF
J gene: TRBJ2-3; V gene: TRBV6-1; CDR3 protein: ASSEEDRGDTQY
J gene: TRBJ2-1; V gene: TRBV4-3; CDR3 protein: ASSPEGQDSYNEQF
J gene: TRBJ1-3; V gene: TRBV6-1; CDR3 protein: ASSEGTFRAIY
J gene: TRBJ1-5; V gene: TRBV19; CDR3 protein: ASSGQGTRNQPQH
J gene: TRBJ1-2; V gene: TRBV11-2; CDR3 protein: ASNRFLVSYYGYT
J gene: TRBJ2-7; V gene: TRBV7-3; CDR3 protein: ASSLKDSPAYEQY
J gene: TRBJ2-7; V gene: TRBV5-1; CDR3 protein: ASSLPRDRAYEQY